The TCR beta chain described here comes from a study of graft-versus-host responses after intestinal transplantation. TCRdb keeps only in-frame clones here, not all; method: immunoSEQ multiplex PCR. The sample includes roughly 8,500 clones, 30% to 35% of them seen just once. The V and J ends lost 5 bases and 4 bases, in that order; junction bases with no gene match: 7. The CDR3 runs 15 residues. Per germline, CDR1 PRHDT and CDR2 FYEKMQ (reference sequence). The culture paired around 200,000 irradiated violet-dye-labeled stimulators with around 200,000 CFSE-labeled responders. The specimen was alloreactive CD8+ T cells from a mixed lymphocyte reaction culture, collected before transplantation. Subset given: CFSE-low proliferating T cells sorted from approximately 6-day pre-transplant mixed lymphocyte reaction (GvH or HvG direction). This chain uses TRBV13 with TRBJ2-7; 11 nucleotides line up with TRBD2. The clonotype was recovered from a human patient who was an organ donor for intestinal transplantation. Written as DNA, the CDR3 is TGTGCCAGCAGCCCAGCGGGGACTAGCGGATACGAGCAGTACTTC. This encodes CASSPAGTSGYEQYF. The entire variable domain, with the rest obtained from reference TRBV13 and TRBJ2-7, is as follows: AAGVIQSPRHLIKEKRETATLKCYPIPRHDTVYWYQQGPGQDPQFLISFYEKMQSDKGSIPDRFSAQQFSDYHSELNMSSLELGDSALYFCASSPAGTSGYEQYFGPGTRLTVT.